The clone carrying this TCR beta chain has a count of ten or more. Germline loops: CDR1 LNHDA, CDR2 SQIVND (reference sequence). The CDR3 has 18 amino acids. J gave up 2 bases and V 4 bases, and 12 bases lay outside the gene matches. TCRdb reprocessed the 5' RACE reads with MiXCR, giving one entry per CDR3 protein. The data hold more than 65,000 distinct CDR3 sequences, with roughly 4.5% observed a single time. These data belong to a study of early T cells in non-severe SARS-CoV-2 infection. The sample consisted of whole blood, taken at baseline. The clonotype was recovered from an adult who was a healthcare worker with PCR-confirmed SARS-CoV-2 infection or an uninfected control (not recorded which). The donor label of this sample is uncertain. The chain is built from TRBV19 and TRBJ1-5; 9 positions agree with TRBD1. CDR3 sequence: CASSTTGQGGRGNQPQHF. In DNA form, the CDR3 reads TGTGCCAGTAGTACGACGGGACAGGGAGGCAGGGGCAATCAGCCCCAGCATTTT.